The 10 T cell receptor beta chains in this list originate from one sample, sequenced in a study of blood T cell repertoires in COVID-19 (dated by TCRdb to about 2020). Libraries were made using the immunoSEQ multiplex PCR assay. Held by TCRdb, this immuneACCESS table contains in-frame sequences only and omits some clones. Under half of the omission traces to an unresolved V gene where checked; the cause of the rest is unknown. Present in this sample are approximately 230,000 clones, around 89% of which were seen just once. Of the sample, approximately 6% is held by the ten largest clones. The sample taken for sequencing was peripheral blood. These receptors originate from a woman between 25 and 40 years old with COVID-19, enrolled during active disease.

The CDR3 sequence: CASSHRGTYEQYV. CDR3 nucleotide sequence: TGCGCCAGCAGCCATCGGGGGACCTACGAGCAGTACGTC. The gene calls are TRBV4-1 and TRBJ2-7; D perhaps matches TRBD2 (6 bases). The CDR3 loop spans 13 amino acids. Trimming left V 3 bases short and J 2 bases short, with 8 bases between. Germline CDR1 reads MGHRA; CDR2 reads YSYEKL.

This clone occurred a few times. The genes are TRBV6-2 or TRBV6-3 and TRBJ1-1; maybe TRBD1 (5 bases). Germline assignment: CDR1 MNHEY and CDR2 SVGEGT. The V gene lost 2 bases and the J gene lost 3 bases, with 13 bases spanning the gap. The CDR3 covers 15 residues. CDR3 region: CASSYPGRRDTEAFF. The DNA for the CDR3 is TGTGCCAGCAGTTACCCAGGGAGGAGGGACACTGAAGCTTTCTTT.

This chain connects TRBV6-5 to TRBJ2-1; 10 nucleotides agree with TRBD2. Germline CDR1 MNHEY, CDR2 SVGAGI. V was pared by 0 bases and J by 7 bases, with 6 bases of the junction left unmatched. The CDR3 extends over 16 amino acids. The CDR3, as DNA: TGTGCCAGCAGTTACTCCATAGCGGGGGGAGGGAATGAGCAGTTCTTC. Translation gives CASSYSIAGGGNEQFF.

This chain uses TRBV30 with TRBJ1-4; D call uncertain. The CDR3 has 16 amino acids. Germline loops: CDR1 GTSNPN, CDR2 SVGIG (reference sequence). V was cut by 1 base and J by 0 bases, with 12 bases left in between. Here the CDR3 DNA reads TGTGCCTGGAGTGACCCCGGAGGTGCAACTAATGAAAAACTGTTTTTT. Amino acid sequence: CAWSDPGGATNEKLFF.

The genes are TRBV27 and TRBJ1-2; 7 nucleotides match TRBD1. This CDR3 has 14 residues. V shed 5 bases and J 8 bases; nucleotides not matched to a gene: 11. The germline CDR1 and CDR2 sequences are MNHEY and SMNVEV (reference sequence). CDR3 sequence (DNA): TGTGCCAGCAGTCCACTTACAGGGGTGGGCGGCTACACCTTC. Protein product: CASSPLTGVGGYTF.

J is TRBJ2-2 and V is TRBV19, with D possibly TRBD1 on 6 matching bases. This CDR3 spans 15 amino acids. CDR1 is LNHDA, CDR2 SQIVND, per germline (reference sequence). With 6 bases removed from V and 4 bases from J, the gap between germline ends came to 15 bases. In nucleotides, the CDR3 is TGTGCCAGTAGGCTAGGGGGACCTCTCACCGGGGAGCTGTTTTTT. It is translated as CASRLGGPLTGELFF.

The V call is TRBV5-1, the J call TRBJ1-4, with a weak D call TRBD1 (5 bases). The V end lost 4 bases, the J end lost 7 bases, and 11 bases lay between the germline ends. The CDR3 has 13 residues. Germline V gives CDR1 SGHRS, CDR2 YFSETQ. DNA of the CDR3: TGCGCCAGCAGCCGGGAGGGGACTGAAAAACTGTTTTTT. It yields the protein CASSREGTEKLFF.

The chain is built from TRBV3-1 (or the pseudogene TRBV3-2) and TRBJ1-1; the D is unclear. The CDR3 covers 12 residues. With 6 bases removed from V and 7 bases from J, the gap between germline ends came to 12 bases. Germline CDR1 and CDR2: LGHDT and YNNKEL (reference sequence). In DNA form, the CDR3 reads TGTGCCAGCAGGGGGATTAGCGGTGAAGCTTTCTTT. Its translation: CASRGISGEAFF.

This chain connects TRBV4-3 to TRBJ2-1; the match to TRBD2 covers 9 bases. Germline V CDR1 and CDR2: LGHNA, YSLEER. The CDR3 loop spans 15 amino acids. The J segment lost 3 bases and the V segment lost 1 base, leaving 1 base of the junction unmatched. The DNA of the CDR3 is TGCGCCAGCAGCCAAGTTAGCGGGGGCTACAATGAGCAGTTCTTC. Amino acid sequence: CASSQVSGGYNEQFF.

This clone is a singleton in its sample. V is TRBV5-1 and J is TRBJ1-1; unclear D gene. Deletions cut 0 bases from V and 0 bases from J, with 9 bases between. The CDR3 is 15 residues long. Germline CDR1 is SGHRS and CDR2 is YFSETQ. The CDR3 DNA sequence: TGCGCCAGCAGCTTGGCCATTCAGATGAACACTGAAGCTTTCTTT. Amino acid sequence: CASSLAIQMNTEAFF.